These 21 T cell receptor beta chains came from one sample sequenced in a study of blood T cell repertoires in COVID-19 (dated by TCRdb to 2020 to 2021). The library was made by the immunoSEQ multiplex PCR assay. TCRdb took this table from immuneACCESS and kept in-frame rearrangements with V and J called. Such tables lack part of the clones; where checked against another copy, unresolved V genes explain under half of the gap, and the rest is unexplained. Present in this sample are tens of thousands of clones, 80% of which were seen just once. The top ten hold roughly 15% of the sample. Specimen: peripheral blood. The receptors were gathered from a human donor in a cohort sampled during active COVID-19.

The sample holds a few counts of this clone. The V call is TRBV18, the J call TRBJ1-6; 7 bases align to TRBD1. CDR1 is KGHSH, CDR2 LQKENI, per germline. The CDR3 extends over 13 amino acids. Unmatched junction bases numbered 9, after V lost 9 bases and J lost 10 bases. The CDR3 DNA follows: TGTGCCAGTTCTCAGGGGGATCGATCACCCCTCCACTTT. Residues: CASSQGDRSPLHF.

This clone showed up just once. V gene TRBV5-1 combines with J gene TRBJ2-7, with 8 bases fitting TRBD2. The CDR3 contains 15 residues. Germline V gene lookup returns CDR1 SGHRS and CDR2 YFSETQ. The V gene end was trimmed by 3 bases and the J gene end by 2 bases; junction bases not matched to a gene: 7. Here the CDR3 DNA reads TGCGCCAGCAGCTCAGTGGGAGCGGGGGCCTACGAGCAGTACTTC. Translated, it gives CASSSVGAGAYEQYF.

The chain joins TRBV7-8 to TRBJ1-2; a weak D match, TRBD1 (5 bases). The germline gives CDR1 SGHVS, CDR2 FQNEAQ. The CDR3 is 15 residues long. With 4 bases removed from V and 8 bases from J, the gap between germline ends came to 20 bases. The CDR3 here is CASSWKIDSTQGYTF. CDR3 DNA: TGTGCCAGCAGCTGGAAAATCGACAGTACACAAGGCTACACCTTC.

This rearrangement joins TRBV7-2 to TRBJ2-6; D unclear. This CDR3 region has 16 residues. Germline V lookup: CDR1 SGHTA, CDR2 FQGNSA. V was clipped by 2 bases and J by 0 bases, with 8 bases between them. CDR3 residues: CASSLIIVSGANVLTF. The CDR3 region has the DNA TGTGCCAGCAGCTTAATAATCGTCTCTGGGGCCAACGTCCTGACTTTC.

The chain links TRBV7-2 to TRBJ2-3; 10 nucleotides line up with TRBD2. The CDR3 covers 18 residues. Germline CDR1 reads SGHTA; CDR2 reads FQGNSA. After removal of 6 bases from V and 2 bases from J, the junction contained 14 bases not matched to a gene. CDR3: CASRSRGSGGPNTDTQYF. For the CDR3, the DNA is TGTGCCAGCAGATCTCGGGGTAGCGGGGGGCCGAACACAGATACGCAGTATTTT.

The chain is built from TRBV5-4 and TRBJ2-7; 12 nucleotides agree with TRBD2. Trimming removed 0 bases from V and 3 bases from J; junction bases left unmatched: 13. CDR1 and CDR2 from the germline V gene are SGHNT and YYREEE (reference sequence). CDR3 size: 19 residues. This CDR3 is CASSLAPSGRGRGNYEQYF. The CDR3 region has the DNA TGTGCCAGCAGCTTGGCGCCTAGCGGGAGGGGACGGGGAAACTACGAGCAGTACTTC.

The V call is TRBV7-2, the J call TRBJ2-5; TRBD2 aligns across 9 bases. V shed 4 bases and J 5 bases; nucleotides not matched to a gene: 8. Germline V gives CDR1 SGHTA, CDR2 FQGNSA. The CDR3 extends over 15 amino acids. The CDR3 region is CASSYTGTSNETQYF. The DNA of the CDR3 is TGTGCCAGCAGCTACACCGGGACTAGCAATGAGACCCAGTACTTC.

J is TRBJ1-1 and V is TRBV5-4; D is uncertain. The CDR3 is 14 residues long. Trimming removed 0 bases at V and 4 bases at J, with 10 bases between. CDR1 and CDR2 from the germline V gene are SGHNT and YYREEE (reference sequence). CDR3 region: CASSLAVKPTEAFF. In nucleotides, the CDR3 is TGTGCCAGCAGCTTGGCGGTAAAGCCCACTGAAGCTTTCTTT.

J is TRBJ1-1 and V is TRBV19; TRBD1 agrees at 7 bases. This CDR3 spans 14 amino acids. Germline V CDR1 and CDR2: LNHDA, SQIVND (reference sequence). Unmatched junction bases numbered 11, after V lost 7 bases and J lost 6 bases. The CDR3 sequence is CASIMTGRLAEAFF. CDR3 DNA: TGTGCCAGTATTATGACAGGGAGGTTGGCTGAAGCTTTCTTT.

The chain recombines TRBV7-8 with TRBJ2-1, with 8 positions matching TRBD2. Germline V gene sequence: CDR1 SGHVS, CDR2 FQNEAQ. CDR3 length: 19 residues. Trimming took 5 bases from V and 0 from J; bases not matched to a gene: 15. In DNA form, the CDR3 reads TGTGCCAGCAGCCCTGGGGGGGAGCGGGAGCGGGGCTCCTACAATGAGCAGTTCTTC. Translation gives CASSPGGERERGSYNEQFF.

The genes are TRBV18 and TRBJ2-5, with D perhaps matching TRBD1 (5 bases). Trimming stripped 3 bases from V and 5 bases from J, with 16 bases between. From germline, CDR1 is KGHSH and CDR2 LQKENI. CDR3 length: 15 amino acids. Here the CDR3 reads CASSPNTGLTETQYF. The CDR3 DNA reads as TGTGCCAGCTCACCCAACACAGGCCTGACGGAGACCCAGTACTTC.

This clone was found a few times. The rearrangement links TRBV6-6 to TRBJ2-2; the D is unclear. CDR1 and CDR2 from the germline V gene are MNHNY and SVGAGI (reference sequence). There are 9 residues in the CDR3. CDR3 loop: CAEHGELFF. CDR3 DNA: TGTGCTGAACACGGGGAGCTGTTTTTT.

The J gene is TRBJ2-7, the V gene TRBV28; D is possibly TRBD2 (5 bases). This CDR3 is 13 amino acids long. CDR1 and CDR2 (germline): MDHEN, SYDVKM. The V end was cut by 8 bases, the J end by 7 bases, with 18 bases between. CDR3 amino acids: CASGPGSSREQYF. The CDR3 nucleotides read TGTGCCAGCGGTCCGGGGTCCTCGAGAGAGCAGTACTTC.

The table lists this clone with a few counts. The V gene is TRBV7-9, the J gene TRBJ1-2; the D is unclear. Germline V gene sequence: CDR1 SEHNR, CDR2 FQNEAQ (reference sequence). This CDR3 spans 17 amino acids. V was trimmed by 5 bases and J by 1 base, leaving 20 bases between them. CDR3 DNA sequence: TGTGCCAGCAGCCGTATGACCGGGGTTTTCCTTAACTATGGCTACACCTTC. Its protein product is CASSRMTGVFLNYGYTF.

This chain connects TRBV6-1 to TRBJ2-3, with D possibly matching TRBD2 (5 bases). The CDR3 is 17 residues long. V was pared by 3 bases and J by 4 bases, with 20 bases between. CDR1 MNHNS and CDR2 SASEGT come from the germline V gene. The CDR3 DNA sequence: TGTGCCAGCAGTGAGAGTGGCAGGAGGACGGGCCCAGATACGCAGTATTTT. This encodes CASSESGRRTGPDTQYF.

In its sample, this clone is medium-sized. V is TRBV6-5 and J is TRBJ2-1; unclear D gene. CDR1 and CDR2 from the germline V gene are MNHEY and SVGAGI. The ends were cut back, 0 bases at V and 3 bases at J, with 6 bases in the middle. There are 14 residues in the CDR3. The chain's CDR3 is CASSYSSDYNEQFF. The DNA of the CDR3 is TGTGCCAGCAGTTACTCGTCAGACTACAATGAGCAGTTCTTC.

This clone was detected only a few times. The chain couples TRBV4-1 to TRBJ1-5; the match to TRBD1 covers 11 bases. The germline V gene has CDR1 MGHRA and CDR2 YSYEKL. The CDR3 totals 17 residues. The V and J ends lost 0 bases and 2 bases, in that order; junction bases with no gene match: 3. The CDR3 sequence: CASSQEGTGGGNQPQHF. The CDR3, as DNA: TGCGCCAGCAGCCAAGAGGGGACAGGGGGTGGCAATCAGCCCCAGCATTTT.

The rearrangement joins TRBV11-2 to TRBJ2-2; D is uncertain. Germline CDR1 and CDR2: SGHAT and FQNNGV. The CDR3 has 14 amino acids. V gave up 2 bases and J gave up 2 bases, with 6 bases separating them. The CDR3 reads CASSLLHNTGELFF. In DNA, the CDR3 is TGTGCCAGCAGCTTATTACATAACACCGGGGAGCTGTTTTTT.

This chain links TRBV3-1 (or the pseudogene TRBV3-2) with TRBJ2-5, with no clear D. Trimming shortened V by 3 bases and J by 4 bases, and 3 bases separated the two germline ends. This CDR3 region has 11 residues. Germline assignment: CDR1 LGHDT and CDR2 YNNKEL (reference sequence). The CDR3 loop reads CASSQRETQYF. In DNA form, the CDR3 reads TGTGCCAGCAGCCAGCGAGAGACCCAGTACTTC.

The chain joins TRBV18 to TRBJ2-7; the match to TRBD1 covers 8 bases. J gave up 4 bases and V 5 bases, and 4 bases lay outside the gene matches. Germline V gene sequence: CDR1 KGHSH, CDR2 LQKENI. The CDR3 loop spans 13 amino acids. The DNA for the CDR3 is TGTGCCAGCTCATCGGGACAGGATTACGAGCAGTACTTC. Translation: CASSSGQDYEQYF.

The chain uses TRBV28 and TRBJ2-2; 8 nucleotides match TRBD1. Germline V gene data show CDR1 as MDHEN and CDR2 as SYDVKM. The V segment lost 4 bases and the J segment 5 bases; nucleotides outside the gene matches: 6. The CDR3 has 15 amino acids. CDR3 coding DNA: TGTGCCAGCAGTTCTCCAGGGGGCCGGACCGGGGAGCTGTTTTTT. Translated, it gives CASSSPGGRTGELFF.